The T cell receptor beta chain under discussion was sequenced for a study of cytomegalovirus exposure and HLA in healthy donors. As for this clone: Its antigen is undetermined.

Amplification used 60 Vbeta primers and 13 Jbeta primers. This table comes from immunoSEQ multiplex PCR, and its TCRdb copy is limited to in-frame clones, with some not included. Of 160,000 or so clones in the sample, approximately 80% are singletons; the top ten hold roughly 7.5%. Study-level points and caveats: A later analysis showed that HLA-associated TCR beta chains had undergone more clonal expansion than equally common others. Most of the TCR beta V segments (in an earlier analysis) were productive either about 87% or about 30% of the time. The authors later found TCR association rates varying by HLA locus, with DRB1 most and HLA-C fewest.

The sequencing sample was made of PBMCs. The TCR was taken from a woman in her 30s in good health and CMV-seropositive.

DNA of the CDR3: TGTGCCAGCAGCCCCCCCCAGGGGGGAACCGGGGAGCTGTTTTTT. It codes for CASSPPQGGTGELFF. The chain combines TRBV9 with TRBJ2-2, with TRBD1 as a possible D gene (7 bases). CDR1 is SGDLS and CDR2 is YYNGEE in the germline V gene. This CDR3 region has 15 residues. Between the trimmed V and J ends, which lost 4 bases and 5 bases, there was a span of 15 bases.